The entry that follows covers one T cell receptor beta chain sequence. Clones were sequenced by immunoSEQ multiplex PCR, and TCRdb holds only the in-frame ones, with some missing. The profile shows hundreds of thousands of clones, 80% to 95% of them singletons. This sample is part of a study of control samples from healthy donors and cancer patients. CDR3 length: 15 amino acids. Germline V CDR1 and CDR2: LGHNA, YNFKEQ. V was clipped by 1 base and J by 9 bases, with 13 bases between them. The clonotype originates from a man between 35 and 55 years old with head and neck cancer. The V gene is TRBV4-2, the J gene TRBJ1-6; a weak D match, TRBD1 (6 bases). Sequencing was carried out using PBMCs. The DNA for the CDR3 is TGTGCCAGCAGCCAAGTCAACAGGGATGTTTCACCCCTCCACTTT. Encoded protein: CASSQVNRDVSPLHF.